Listed below are T cell receptor beta chains from one sample, sequenced in a study of shared clonotypes between healthy human individuals. Here immunoSEQ multiplex PCR was the method, and the copy in TCRdb shows in-frame clones only, minus some. The sample lists roughly 1,100,000 clones; roughly 80% were seen once. The sequenced material came from memory CD4+ T cells sorted from blood. The source is a man between 18 and 35 years old in good health. Each CDR3 is given with its conserved first and last residue. Each record gives: J gene, V gene, CDR3 protein.

j_gene: TRBJ1-4; v_gene: TRBV4-1; CDR3aa: CASSQYFRDSNEKLFF
j_gene: TRBJ1-4; v_gene: TRBV6-6; CDR3aa: CATRIGETTNEKLFF
j_gene: TRBJ2-1; v_gene: TRBV7-2; CDR3aa: CASSHDVTGLNEQFF
j_gene: TRBJ1-2; v_gene: TRBV23-1; CDR3aa: CASSQSGLVNYGYTF
j_gene: TRBJ1-3; v_gene: TRBV19; CDR3aa: CATRSSSGNTIYF
j_gene: TRBJ1-3; v_gene: TRBV10-3; CDR3aa: CAIALDFSGNTIYF
j_gene: TRBJ2-2; v_gene: TRBV11-2; CDR3aa: CASSPRSSENTGELFF
j_gene: TRBJ2-5; v_gene: TRBV30; CDR3aa: CAWRLAGARETQYF
j_gene: TRBJ1-6; v_gene: TRBV6-1; CDR3aa: CASSEAGSERSPLHF
j_gene: TRBJ2-7; v_gene: TRBV7-9; CDR3aa: CASKREVNSYEQYF
j_gene: TRBJ2-7; v_gene: TRBV5-6; CDR3aa: CASSRPSYEQYF
j_gene: TRBJ1-4; v_gene: TRBV5-6; CDR3aa: CASSLQGVLEKLFF
j_gene: TRBJ1-2; v_gene: TRBV20-1; CDR3aa: CSASVAPGYTF